This T cell receptor beta chain is drawn from a study of blood T cells in healthy people across ages. Using a J-beta primer mix together with a sample-barcoded 5' primer, a second PCR was run for roughly 6 to 12 cycles. Each of the cDNA molecules was tagged by a template-switch adaptor with 12 random nucleotides. TCRdb re-called the 5' RACE reads with MiXCR, one entry per CDR3 protein. The table includes 600,000 to 900,000 distinct CDR3 sequences, about a quarter detected once. The same specimen was also included in a second study, on T cells of mothers and their children. As that report states: Donation involved three healthy Caucasian mothers and the six children that they had. The TCR beta CDR3 read count exceeded 9.5 million for each mother and was several million for each child.

This clonotype originated in a boy aged 5-17 years in good health. Sequenced: blood.

The CDR3, as DNA: TGTGCCAGCAGCCCCCTCGGGGAGCGGGGGAACACAGATACGCAGTATTTT. Amino acids: CASSPLGERGNTDTQYF. The chain joins TRBV7-2 to TRBJ2-3, with 8 bases that match TRBD2. V shed 5 bases, J shed 2 bases, and the junction held 12 bases outside the gene matches. From germline, CDR1 is SGHTA and CDR2 FQGNSA. The CDR3 is made up of 17 amino acids.